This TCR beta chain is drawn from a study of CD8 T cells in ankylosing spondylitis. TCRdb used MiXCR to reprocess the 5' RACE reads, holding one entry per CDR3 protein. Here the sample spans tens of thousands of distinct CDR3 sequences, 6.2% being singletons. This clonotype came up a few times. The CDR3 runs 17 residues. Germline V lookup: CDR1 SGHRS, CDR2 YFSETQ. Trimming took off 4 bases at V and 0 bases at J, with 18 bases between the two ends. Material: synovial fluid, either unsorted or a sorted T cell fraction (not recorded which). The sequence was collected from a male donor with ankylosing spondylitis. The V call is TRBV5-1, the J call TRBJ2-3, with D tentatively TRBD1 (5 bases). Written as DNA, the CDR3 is TGCGCCAGCAGCGCAAGGGGTGGGGCCGGGAGCACAGATACGCAGTATTTT. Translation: CASSARGGAGSTDTQYF. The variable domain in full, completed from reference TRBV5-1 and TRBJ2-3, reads KAGVTQTPRYLIKTRGQQVTLSCSPISGHRSVSWYQQTPGQGLQFLFEYFSETQRNKGNFPGRFSGRQFSNSRSEMNVSTLELGDSALYLCASSARGGAGSTDTQYFGPGTRLTVL.